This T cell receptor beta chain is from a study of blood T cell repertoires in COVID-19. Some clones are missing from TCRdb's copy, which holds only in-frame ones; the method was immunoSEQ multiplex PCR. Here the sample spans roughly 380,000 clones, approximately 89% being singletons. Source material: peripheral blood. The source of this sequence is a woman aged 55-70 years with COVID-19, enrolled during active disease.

CDR3 bases: TGTGCCAGTAGTTCCTCGGGACAGGGGGCCTCAGATACGCAGTATTTT. Amino acid sequence: CASSSSGQGASDTQYF. The rearrangement links TRBV19 to TRBJ2-3; 12 bases are shared with TRBD1. This CDR3 spans 16 amino acids. V shed 5 bases and J 4 bases; nucleotides not matched to a gene: 7. CDR1 is LNHDA, CDR2 SQIVND, per germline (reference sequence).